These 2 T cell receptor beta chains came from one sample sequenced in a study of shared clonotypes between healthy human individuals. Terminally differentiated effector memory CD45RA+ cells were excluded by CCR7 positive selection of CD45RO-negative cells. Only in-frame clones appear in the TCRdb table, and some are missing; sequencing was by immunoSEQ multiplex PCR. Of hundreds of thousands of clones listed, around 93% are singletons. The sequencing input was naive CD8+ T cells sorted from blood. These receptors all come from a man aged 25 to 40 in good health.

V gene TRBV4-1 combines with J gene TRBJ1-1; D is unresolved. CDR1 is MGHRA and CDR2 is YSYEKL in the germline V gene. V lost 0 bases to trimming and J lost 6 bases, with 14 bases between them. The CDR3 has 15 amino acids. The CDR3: CASSQDDQVVAEAFF. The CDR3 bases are TGCGCCAGCAGCCAAGATGACCAGGTGGTCGCTGAAGCTTTCTTT.

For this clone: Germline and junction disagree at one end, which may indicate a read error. The CDR3 protein is CAITETGDEQFF. The CDR3 nucleotides read TGTGCCATCACTGAGACGGGGGATGAGCAGTTCTTC. The chain joins TRBV10-3 to TRBJ2-1, with D possibly matching TRBD2 (6 bases). Germline V lookup: CDR1 ENHRY, CDR2 SYGVKD. The CDR3 covers 12 residues.